This passage covers 8 T cell receptor beta chains from one sample sequenced in a study of cytomegalovirus exposure and HLA in healthy donors. The study ran its PCR with 60 Vbeta and 13 Jbeta primers. The table came from immunoSEQ multiplex PCR; TCRdb's copy has only in-frame clones and leaves some out. Of around 140,000 clones listed, 82% are singletons. Sequencing used PBMCs. These receptors were collected from a male donor in good health and CMV-seronegative.

V usage is TRBV27 and J usage is TRBJ2-7, with D perhaps TRBD2 (6 bases). The CDR3 is 15 residues long. Trimming removed 2 bases at V and 0 bases at J, with 11 bases between. The germline V gene encodes CDR1 MNHEY and CDR2 SMNVEV (reference sequence). CDR3 region: CASSLVFGSSYEQYF. CDR3 in DNA: TGTGCCAGCAGTTTAGTTTTCGGGAGCTCCTACGAGCAGTACTTC.

There are a few counts of this clone. The genes are TRBV5-4 and TRBJ2-7; TRBD1 might be the D (6 bases). In germline, CDR1 is SGHNT, CDR2 YYREEE (reference sequence). The CDR3 loop spans 14 amino acids. V was cut by 3 bases and J by 5 bases, with 15 bases left in between. CDR3 region: CASSSDTGRDEQYF. CDR3 sequence (DNA): TGTGCCAGCAGCTCAGATACAGGGCGCGACGAGCAGTACTTC.

The chain is built from TRBV7-6 and TRBJ2-1; unclear D gene. CDR3 size: 12 residues. Germline assignment: CDR1 SGHVS and CDR2 FNYEAQ. Trimming cost V 5 bases and J 8 bases, with 10 bases left between them. This CDR3 reads CASSLGSDEQFF. In DNA form, the CDR3 reads TGTGCCAGCAGCCTAGGATCAGATGAGCAGTTCTTC. Full variable domain (rest looked up from reference TRBV7-6 and TRBJ2-1): GAGVSQSPRYKVTKRGQDVALRCDPISGHVSLYWYRQALGQGPEFLTYFNYEAQQDKSGLPNDRFSAERPEGSISTLTIQRTEQRDSAMYRCASSLGSDEQFFGPGTRLTVL.

The CDR3 nucleotides read TGTGCCAGCAGGGACTGGGTCGGGGAGCTGTTTTTT. Protein product: CASRDWVGELFF. This chain connects TRBV5-8 to TRBJ2-2; D is possibly TRBD2 (5 bases). CDR3 length: 12 amino acids. V lost 5 bases and J lost 7, with 9 bases in between. Germline CDR1 SGHTS, CDR2 YDEGEE. Full variable domain (rest looked up from reference TRBV5-8 and TRBJ2-2): EAGVTQSPTHLIKTRGQQATLRCSPISGHTSVYWYQQALGLGLQFLLWYDEGEERNRGNFPPRFSGRQFPNYSSELNVNALELEDSALYLCASRDWVGELFFGEGSRLTVL.

The chain links TRBV25-1 to TRBJ2-6, with 7 nucleotides matching TRBD1. With 5 bases clipped from V and 4 bases from J, the junction kept 5 bases outside the gene matches. Germline assignment: CDR1 MGHDK and CDR2 SYGVNS. The CDR3 loop spans 15 amino acids. The CDR3 DNA sequence: TGTGCCAGCAGTAAGGGACAGTCCGGGGCCAACGTCCTGACTTTC. Protein: CASSKGQSGANVLTF.

This clone turned up a few times. This rearrangement joins TRBV5-6 to TRBJ1-4; D is possibly TRBD1 (6 bases). This CDR3 is built from 14 residues. V lost 4 bases and J 10 bases, leaving 17 bases between the germline ends. Germline V CDR1 and CDR2: SGHDT, YYEEEE. The CDR3 is CASSIGQRLGKLFF. The DNA for the CDR3 is TGTGCCAGCAGCATTGGACAGAGACTCGGAAAACTGTTTTTT.

The chain recombines TRBV4-1 with TRBJ2-7, with 9 nucleotides matching TRBD2. The junction had 8 bases not matched to a gene; V was cut back by 0 bases and J by 5 bases. Germline CDR1 reads MGHRA; CDR2 reads YSYEKL. CDR3 length equals 16 residues. The CDR3 region has the DNA TGCGCCAGCAGCCAAGAACCAGCGGGAGGAGCAGACGAGCAGTACTTC. Translating gives CASSQEPAGGADEQYF.

The chain couples TRBV5-5 to TRBJ2-1, with TRBD2 matching over 7 bases. V shed 3 bases, J shed 10 bases, and the junction held 4 bases outside the gene matches. Germline V gene lookup returns CDR1 SGHKS and CDR2 YYEKEE (reference sequence). This CDR3 is 12 amino acids long. Here the CDR3 reads CASSWTSGEQFF. CDR3 sequence (DNA): TGTGCCAGCAGCTGGACTAGTGGAGAGCAGTTCTTC. Combining the CDR3 with reference TRBV5-5 and TRBJ2-1 gives the whole variable domain DAGVTQSPTHLIKTRGQQVTLRCSPISGHKSVSWYQQVLGQGPQFIFQYYEKEERGRGNFPDRFSARQFPNYSSELNVNALLLGDSALYLCASSWTSGEQFFGPGTRLTVL.